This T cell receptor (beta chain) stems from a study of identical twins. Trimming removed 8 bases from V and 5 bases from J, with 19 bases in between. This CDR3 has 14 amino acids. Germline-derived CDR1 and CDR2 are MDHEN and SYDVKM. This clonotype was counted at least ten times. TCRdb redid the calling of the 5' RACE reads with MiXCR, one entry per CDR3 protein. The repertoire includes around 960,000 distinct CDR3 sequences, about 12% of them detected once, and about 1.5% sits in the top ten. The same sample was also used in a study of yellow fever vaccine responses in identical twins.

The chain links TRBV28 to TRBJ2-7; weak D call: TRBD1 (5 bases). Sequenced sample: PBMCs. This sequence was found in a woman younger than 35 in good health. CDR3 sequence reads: CASGHSGSSDEQYF. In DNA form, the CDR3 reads TGTGCCAGCGGCCACTCAGGGTCCTCGGACGAGCAGTACTTC.